This TCR beta chain was retrieved from a study of identical twins. A universal primer site was created by template switching, with the cDNA bearing unique molecular identifiers. TCRdb analysed the 5' RACE reads with MiXCR anew, one entry per CDR3 protein. The sample shows 450,000 to 650,000 distinct CDR3 sequences, roughly 15% of them seen only once. The CDR3 is 14 residues long. Germline CDR1 and CDR2: DFQATT and SNEGSKA (reference sequence). The germline V and J ends were trimmed by 3 bases and 2 bases, with 14 bases remaining between them. This clonotype showed up just a few times. This sample was also put to use in a study of yellow fever vaccine responses in identical twins.

V usage is TRBV20-1 and J usage is TRBJ2-7; D is perhaps TRBD2 (6 bases). The sample was CD4+ T cells sorted from blood. This receptor was identified in a woman between 18 and 29 years old in good health. The CDR3 nucleotides read TGCAGTGCTAGGAGGGCGGGGATACCCTACGAGCAGTACTTC. It codes for CSARRAGIPYEQYF.